One and the same sample provided the 29 T cell receptor beta chains below, sequenced in a study of beta chain features in type 1 diabetes. cDNA synthesis used the whole RNA isolate, giving expressed TCRB sequences. Clones were sequenced by immunoSEQ multiplex PCR, and TCRdb holds only the in-frame ones, with some missing. The data hold about 320,000 clones, with 12% to 15% observed a single time. What was sequenced was central memory CD4+ T cells from blood. All receptors come from a man aged 30-40 years in good health.

Many counts were recorded for this clone. The chain carries TRBV29-1 and TRBJ2-7, with TRBD2 as a possible D gene (7 bases). Trimming took off 5 bases at V and 0 bases at J, with 14 bases between the two ends. CDR1 and CDR2 (germline): SQVTM, ANQGSEA. The CDR3 is made up of 14 amino acids. The CDR3 bases are TGCAGCGTTTCGGGGGGCGTAAGCTCCTACGAGCAGTACTTC. Translating gives CSVSGGVSSYEQYF.

The rearrangement links TRBV7-2 to TRBJ2-1; D gene ambiguous. This CDR3 comprises 14 residues. The V gene's germline CDR1 is SGHTA and CDR2 FQGNSA. The ends were cut back, 5 bases at V and 5 bases at J, with 13 bases in the middle. Written as DNA, the CDR3 is TGTGCCAGCAGCGTAGAACATTCGAACAATGAGCAGTTCTTC. It codes for CASSVEHSNNEQFF.

V usage is TRBV10-3 and J usage is TRBJ1-4, with D possibly being TRBD1 (6 bases). V lost 4 bases to trimming and J lost 3 bases, with 15 bases between them. The germline gives CDR1 ENHRY, CDR2 SYGVKD. The CDR3 has 16 amino acids. Here the CDR3 reads CAISVSWGTPNEKLFF. In nucleotides, the CDR3 is TGTGCCATCAGTGTGTCATGGGGGACACCTAATGAAAAACTGTTTTTT.

This clone was seen repeatedly, ten times or more. The rearrangement joins TRBV2 to TRBJ2-6; possibly TRBD1 for D (6 bases). Germline lookup yields CDR1 SNHLY and CDR2 FYNNEI. The CDR3 extends over 17 amino acids. Deletions cut 9 bases from V and 0 bases from J, with 18 bases between. This chain's CDR3 is CASEEGTLYSGANVLTF. The CDR3 nucleotides read TGTGCCAGTGAGGAAGGGACACTTTACTCTGGGGCCAACGTCCTGACTTTC.

This clone was counted a few times. The rearrangement links TRBV29-1 to TRBJ1-1; D gene unclear. The germline V gene encodes CDR1 SQVTM and CDR2 ANQGSEA. Trimming took off 5 bases at V and 1 base at J, with 8 bases between the two ends. This CDR3 is 12 amino acids long. The CDR3 nucleotides are TGCAGCGTTACTGAGGGGAACACTGAAGCTTTCTTT. Protein: CSVTEGNTEAFF. Looking up the rest from reference TRBV29-1 and TRBJ1-1 gives the full variable domain: SAVISQKPSRDICQRGTSLTIQCQVDSQVTMMFWYRQQPGQSLTLIATANQGSEATYESGFVIDKFPISRPNLTFSTLTVSNMSPEDSSIYLCSVTEGNTEAFFGQGTRLTVV.

The chain couples TRBV7-2 to TRBJ1-6; 8 nucleotides line up with TRBD1. J was trimmed by 7 bases and V by 8 bases; bases with no gene match: 10. The CDR3 is 15 amino acids. Germline CDR1 SGHTA, CDR2 FQGNSA. The CDR3 reads CASSPGQGPNSPLHF. The CDR3 DNA reads as TGTGCCAGCTCCCCCGGACAGGGACCAAATTCACCCCTCCACTTT.

The chain joins TRBV9 to TRBJ2-1; TRBD2 aligns across 7 bases. V shed 4 bases, J shed 0 bases, and the junction held 7 bases outside the gene matches. The V gene's germline CDR1 is SGDLS and CDR2 YYNGEE. There are 16 residues in the CDR3. The CDR3 region has the DNA TGTGCCAGCAGCCTCCGGGGCGGGAGCTCCTACAATGAGCAGTTCTTC. Translating it yields CASSLRGGSSYNEQFF.

The chain employs TRBV7-7 and TRBJ2-2, with a possible D match to TRBD1 (6 bases). V lost 8 bases to trimming and J lost 2 bases, with 12 bases between them. The CDR3 covers 14 residues. Germline V lookup: CDR1 SSHAT, CDR2 FNYEAQ (reference sequence). The CDR3 sequence: CASSWTDNTGELFF. The CDR3 DNA reads TGTGCCAGCTCGTGGACAGACAACACCGGGGAGCTGTTTTTT.

Only a few counts were recorded for this clone. V gene TRBV4-2 combines with J gene TRBJ2-1, with D possibly TRBD2 on 5 matching bases. CDR3 length: 16 residues. The V end was cut by 4 bases, the J end by 2 bases, with 15 bases between. Germline values: CDR1 LGHNA, CDR2 YNFKEQ. CDR3 bases: TGTGCCAGCAGCCCCCGGAATGACGGGACCTACAATGAGCAGTTCTTC. As protein: CASSPRNDGTYNEQFF.

In its sample, this clone was seen a few times. The chain combines TRBV18 with TRBJ1-3; D gene ambiguous. With 6 bases removed from V and 6 bases from J, the gap between germline ends came to 15 bases. Germline lookup yields CDR1 KGHSH and CDR2 LQKENI. The CDR3 has 14 residues. CDR3 nucleotide sequence: TGTGCCAGCTCCCACGGACGGCTCGAAAACACCATATATTTT. The encoded protein is CASSHGRLENTIYF.

This clone has a handful of counts. CDR3 protein: CATEFRGEGEYQPQHF. Here the CDR3 DNA reads TGTGCCACCGAATTCAGAGGGGAGGGCGAGTATCAGCCCCAGCATTTT. This chain uses TRBV9 with TRBJ1-5; weak D call: TRBD1 (5 bases). Germline V gives CDR1 SGDLS, CDR2 YYNGEE. The CDR3 covers 16 residues. V dropped 9 bases and J dropped 5 bases, with 24 bases sitting between them.

This clone was observed a handful of times. This chain joins TRBV20-1 and TRBJ1-2; D gene ambiguous. Germline assignment: CDR1 DFQATT and CDR2 SNEGSKA (reference sequence). Trimming removed 6 bases at V and 4 bases at J, with 6 bases between. CDR3 length: 10 amino acids. DNA for the CDR3: TGCAGTGCAAAAAGCTATGGCTACACCTTC. It yields the protein CSAKSYGYTF.

This chain connects TRBV7-2 to TRBJ1-5; 7 positions agree with TRBD1. This CDR3 is built from 15 residues. Germline assignment: CDR1 SGHTA and CDR2 FQGNSA. The trim removed 2 bases at V and 5 bases at J, leaving 6 bases unmatched. The CDR3 reads CASSLTGVMDQPQHF. As DNA, the CDR3 is TGTGCCAGCAGCTTAACAGGGGTGATGGATCAGCCCCAGCATTTT.

The chain links TRBV12-5 to TRBJ1-2; D gene unclear. The CDR3 has 13 residues. CDR1 LGHNT and CDR2 FRNRAP come from the germline V gene. The V gene lost 5 bases and the J gene lost 4 bases, with 11 bases spanning the gap. The CDR3 reads CASGPGPGYGYTF. CDR3 nucleotide sequence: TGTGCTAGTGGTCCTGGGCCGGGCTATGGCTACACCTTC.

In this sample, this clone turned up once. V usage is TRBV10-3 and J usage is TRBJ2-2; tentative D call: TRBD1 (6 bases). The CDR3 is 12 residues long. Germline lookup yields CDR1 ENHRY and CDR2 SYGVKD. The V gene lost 11 bases and the J gene lost 4 bases, with 11 bases spanning the gap. The CDR3 nucleotides read TGTGCCGTCGGACAGCCCACCGGGGAGCTGTTTTTT. Translated, it gives CAVGQPTGELFF.

About this clone: At one boundary the junction diverges from the germline segment, which might be a read error. This sequence joins TRBV5-4 and TRBJ1-3, with a weak D call TRBD1 (5 bases). From germline, CDR1 is SGHNT and CDR2 YYREEE (reference sequence). This CDR3 region has 18 residues. Here the CDR3 reads CASSQEDQGRPGGNTIYF. CDR3 sequence (DNA): TGCGCCAGCAGCCAAGAAGATCAGGGCAGGCCGGGCGGAAACACCATATATTTT.

This clone has only a few counts. This rearrangement joins TRBV11-2 to TRBJ2-5; no firm D call. The V and J ends lost 2 bases and 5 bases respectively, with 12 bases between them. Germline V gene lookup returns CDR1 SGHAT and CDR2 FQNNGV. CDR3 length equals 14 residues. The CDR3 nucleotides are TGTGCCAGCAGCTTATGGGCAGCCACGGAGACCCAGTACTTC. The encoded protein is CASSLWAATETQYF.

This clone was counted only a few times. The chain is built from TRBV4-2 and TRBJ1-3; D uncertain. CDR1 is LGHNA and CDR2 is YNFKEQ in the germline V gene. There are 14 residues in the CDR3. The germline V and J ends were trimmed by 1 base and 4 bases, with 8 bases remaining between them. CDR3 in DNA: TGTGCCAGCAGCCAAGGAACAGAGGGAAACACCATATATTTT. Translated, it gives CASSQGTEGNTIYF.

The V and J genes are TRBV5-4 and TRBJ2-7, with 7 bases aligning to TRBD1. The trim removed 0 bases at V and 6 bases at J, leaving 6 bases unmatched. Looked up from germline, CDR1 is SGHNT and CDR2 is YYREEE (reference sequence). The CDR3 has 14 residues. The CDR3 loop is CASSLEGALREQYF. The CDR3 region has the DNA TGTGCCAGCAGCTTGGAGGGGGCCCTGCGCGAGCAGTACTTC.

This chain links TRBV5-1 with TRBJ2-1, with D possibly TRBD1 on 7 matching bases. The CDR3 covers 15 residues. Germline V gene lookup returns CDR1 SGHRS and CDR2 YFSETQ. V gave up 4 bases and J gave up 5 bases, with 16 bases separating them. CDR3 DNA sequence: TGCGCCAGCAGCCCCAGGACAGGAGGGGACAATGAGCAGTTCTTC. Protein sequence: CASSPRTGGDNEQFF.

The V gene is TRBV18, the J gene TRBJ1-5, with a tentative D call TRBD1 (5 bases). Per the germline V gene, CDR1 is KGHSH and CDR2 is LQKENI. CDR3 size: 13 residues. The V gene lost 3 bases and the J gene lost 4 bases, with 7 bases spanning the gap. CDR3 amino acids: CASSPPGNQPQHF. The CDR3 coding sequence is TGTGCCAGCTCACCCCCAGGGAATCAGCCCCAGCATTTT. Drawing the rest from reference TRBV18 and TRBJ1-5, the complete variable domain is NAGVMQNPRHLVRRRGQEARLRCSPMKGHSHVYWYRQLPEEGLKFMVYLQKENIIDESGMPKERFSAEFPKEGPSILRIQQVVRGDSAAYFCASSPPGNQPQHFGDGTRLSIL.

This chain links TRBV7-9 with TRBJ2-1; 9 bases fit TRBD2. Germline V gene sequence: CDR1 SEHNR, CDR2 FQNEAQ (reference sequence). This CDR3 contains 18 residues. The junction had 11 bases not matched to a gene; V was cut back by 5 bases and J by 0 bases. In DNA form, the CDR3 reads TGTGCCAGCAGCCAGCCGGCTAGCGGGGCGAGCTCCTACAATGAGCAGTTCTTC. Its protein is CASSQPASGASSYNEQFF.

As concerns this clone: A much larger clonotype is one base distant, so this may be a read error. This sequence joins TRBV6-9 and TRBJ1-1; D might be TRBD1 (6 bases). V was pared by 2 bases and J by 2 bases, with 9 bases between. Germline CDR1 and CDR2: MNHGY and SVAAGI. There are 14 residues in the CDR3. CDR3 amino acids: CASSYGTPNTEAFF. CDR3 coding DNA: TGTGCCAGCAGTTATGGGACACCAAACACTGAAGCTTTCTTT.

The genes are TRBV5-4 and TRBJ2-1, with TRBD1 as a possible D gene (5 bases). Germline assignment: CDR1 SGHNT and CDR2 YYREEE (reference sequence). V shed 6 bases and J shed 2 bases, with 12 bases lying between them. This CDR3 region has 14 residues. CDR3 sequence reads: CASTSKTAYNEQFF. Written as DNA, the CDR3 is TGTGCCAGCACCTCAAAGACAGCCTACAATGAGCAGTTCTTC.

The chain carries TRBV7-9 and TRBJ1-2, with D uncertain. This CDR3 is 13 amino acids long. Germline V lookup: CDR1 SEHNR, CDR2 FQNEAQ (reference sequence). Deletions cut 2 bases from V and 6 bases from J, with 10 bases between. CDR3 in DNA: TGTGCCAGCAGCTTACGTTCTGGAAATGGCTACACCTTC. Its protein product is CASSLRSGNGYTF.

This clone has more than one count but fewer than ten. The V and J genes are TRBV7-9 and TRBJ2-3; TRBD2 matches 12 bases. The V and J ends lost 5 bases and 0 bases, in that order; junction bases with no gene match: 3. The CDR3 spans 16 residues. The germline CDR1 and CDR2 sequences are SEHNR and FQNEAQ (reference sequence). CDR3: CASSGTSGGSTDTQYF. Written as DNA, the CDR3 is TGTGCCAGCAGCGGAACTAGCGGGGGGAGCACAGATACGCAGTATTTT.

This clone was counted a few times. This chain links TRBV25-1 with TRBJ2-1; 8 bases agree with TRBD2. The CDR3 is made up of 14 amino acids. Trimming cost V 4 bases and J 4 bases; bases outside gene matches: 3. Germline loops: CDR1 MGHDK, CDR2 SYGVNS. The CDR3 nucleotides are TGTGCCAGCAGTGCGGCGGGGGGTTACAATGAGCAGTTCTTC. It encodes CASSAAGGYNEQFF.

This clone was seen a handful of times. This chain links TRBV7-2 with TRBJ2-7, with D uncertain. V lost 5 bases to trimming and J lost 6 bases, with 11 bases between them. Per the germline V gene, CDR1 is SGHTA and CDR2 is FQGNSA. This CDR3 region has 12 residues. The CDR3 DNA reads TGTGCCAGCAGCCCGGGCCCTGGCGAGCAGTACGTC. Its protein is CASSPGPGEQYV.

This clone has only a few counts. The rearrangement joins TRBV25-1 to TRBJ2-7, with D unresolved. V lost 5 bases, J lost 5 bases, and 7 bases lay in between. In germline, CDR1 is MGHDK, CDR2 SYGVNS. The CDR3 loop spans 11 amino acids. CDR3 amino acids: CASSLLDEQYF. CDR3 bases: TGTGCCAGCAGTTTATTGGACGAGCAGTACTTC.